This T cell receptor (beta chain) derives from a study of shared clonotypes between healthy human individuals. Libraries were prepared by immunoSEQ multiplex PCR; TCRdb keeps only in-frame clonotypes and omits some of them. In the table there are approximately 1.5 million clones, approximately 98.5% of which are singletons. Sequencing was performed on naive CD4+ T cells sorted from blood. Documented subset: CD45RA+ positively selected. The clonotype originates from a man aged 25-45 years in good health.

The CDR3 coding sequence is TGTGCCAGCGGCCCTGATCGGGAGCAGTTCTTC. Its protein product is CASGPDREQFF. V gene TRBV6-5 combines with J gene TRBJ2-1, with D unclear. This CDR3 is 11 amino acids long. Trimming took 8 bases from V and 10 from J, leaving 12 bases between them. CDR1 and CDR2 from the germline V gene are MNHEY and SVGAGI.